This is a list of T cell receptor beta chains from one sample in a study of T cells in tuberculosis. Some clones are missing from TCRdb's copy, which holds only in-frame ones; the method was immunoSEQ multiplex PCR. Among some 49,000 clones listed, more than 90% were seen once. This material consisted of PBMCs, taken at tuberculosis diagnosis. The receptors derive from an adult with tuberculosis. CDR3s include the opening cysteine and the closing phenylalanine or tryptophan. The D gene is left open where the match is weak. Some rows have no size entry. The others give once, few or many, or a class for an expanded clone.

J	D	size	V	DNA	CDR3
TRBJ2-1	-	-	TRBV10-3	TGTGCCATCAGTGACCACAGTACGAGCTCCTACAATGAGCAGTTCTTC	CAISDHSTSSYNEQFF
TRBJ1-1	-	-	TRBV27	TGTGCCAGCAGAGCGGGGGAGAACACTGAAGCTTTCTTT	CASRAGENTEAFF
TRBJ1-2	-	-	TRBV29-1	TGCAACGTTGTCATCTCAGGAGGCTGGTATGGCTACACCTTC	CNVVISGGWYGYTF
TRBJ1-2	TRBD1	once	TRBV7-2	TGTGCCAGCAGCTTAGTGGGGGACAGGGGTGGCTACACCTTC	CASSLVGDRGGYTF
TRBJ1-1	-	once	TRBV10-3	TGTGCCATCAGGGACTCAGGAAATTTTAACACTGAAGCTTTCTTT	CAIRDSGNFNTEAFF
TRBJ2-2	TRBD2	-	TRBV30	TGTGCCTGGAATGGACTAGCGGGAGGGCCCAGCACCGGGGAGCTGTTTTTT	CAWNGLAGGPSTGELFF
TRBJ2-2	TRBD2	-	TRBV7-6	TGTGCCAGCAGCTCCCTAGCGGGAGGCGTGAACACCGGGGAGCTGTTTTTT	CASSSLAGGVNTGELFF
TRBJ1-2	-	once	TRBV5-6	TGTGCCAGCAGCGCCAGAAACTATGGCTACACCTTC	CASSARNYGYTF
TRBJ2-7	-	-	TRBV6-6	TGTGCCAGCAGACTTAACCCCTTATCGAGAGAGCAGTACTTC	CASRLNPLSREQYF
TRBJ2-3	TRBD2	-	TRBV5-4	TGTGCCAGCAGCTCCCCGACTAGCGGGAGCACAGATACGCAGTATTTT	CASSSPTSGSTDTQYF